Below, 7 T cell receptor beta chains from the same sample are listed, as sequenced in a study of T cells in Graves' hyperthyroidism and ophthalmopathy. It was RNA transcripts that yielded the amplified TCR beta CDR3 regions. The primer set for the first-round RT-PCR of the TCR CDR3 was HTBI. MiXCR, run by TCRdb on the multiplex PCR reads, gives a single entry per CDR3 protein. Among about 500,000 distinct CDR3 sequences listed, more than 15% were seen once. The specimen sequenced was blood. These receptors came from a woman aged 18-29 years with Graves' ophthalmopathy.

This clonotype was detected only once. The V gene is TRBV19, the J gene TRBJ1-5; TRBD1 might be the D (5 bases). V shed 3 bases and J shed 2 bases, with 8 bases lying between them. The CDR3 runs to 14 residues. The germline gives CDR1 LNHDA, CDR2 SQIVND (reference sequence). The CDR3 reads CASSMSRGNQPQHF. In DNA form, the CDR3 reads TGTGCCAGTAGTATGAGCAGGGGCAATCAGCCCCAGCATTTT.

The chain employs TRBV29-1 and TRBJ2-7, with TRBD1 as a possible D gene (6 bases). Looked up from germline, CDR1 is SQVTM and CDR2 is ANQGSEA. The CDR3 runs to 13 residues. V dropped 6 bases and J dropped 2 bases, with 14 bases sitting between them. The CDR3 DNA follows: TGCAGCGTCCGAGCAGGGGACCCCTACGAGCAGTACTTC. It is translated as CSVRAGDPYEQYF.

V is TRBV20-1 and J is TRBJ2-5, with 12 bases identical to TRBD2. V gave up 6 bases and J gave up 4 bases; unmatched junction bases: 6. This CDR3 is 14 amino acids long. CDR1 and CDR2 from the germline V gene are DFQATT and SNEGSKA (reference sequence). The DNA of the CDR3 is TGCAGTGCGGCGACTAGCGGGGGCTCAGAGACCCAGTACTTC. It encodes CSAATSGGSETQYF.

This clonotype showed up many times. This chain joins TRBV29-1 and TRBJ1-1; 9 positions match TRBD1. The ends lost 6 bases at V and 1 base at J; junction bases unmatched: 6. The germline V gene encodes CDR1 SQVTM and CDR2 ANQGSEA. CDR3 length: 14 residues. CDR3 residues: CSVRDRARNTEAFF. The DNA for the CDR3 is TGCAGCGTGCGGGACAGGGCAAGGAACACTGAAGCTTTCTTT.

In its sample, this clonotype was seen a few times. The chain couples TRBV4-1 to TRBJ1-2; D gene unclear. CDR3 length: 15 amino acids. The V gene lost 0 bases and the J gene lost 0 bases, with 8 bases spanning the gap. Germline lookup yields CDR1 MGHRA and CDR2 YSYEKL. The CDR3 DNA sequence: TGCGCCAGCAGCCAAGACCCGAGAGCTAACTATGGCTACACCTTC. Translating it yields CASSQDPRANYGYTF.

The J gene is TRBJ2-1, the V gene TRBV6-1; 10 bases fit TRBD1. With V trimmed by 8 bases and J by 7 bases, 8 bases remained unmatched. Looked up from germline, CDR1 is MNHNS and CDR2 is SASEGT. CDR3 length: 14 residues. The chain's CDR3 is CASGLRTGGNEQFF. In nucleotides, the CDR3 is TGTGCCAGCGGCCTTCGGACAGGGGGTAATGAGCAGTTCTTC.

V is TRBV9 and J is TRBJ1-1; D might be TRBD1 (6 bases). Trimming pared 0 bases from V and 3 bases from J, leaving 18 bases between. Germline lookup yields CDR1 SGDLS and CDR2 YYNGEE. This CDR3 region has 17 residues. CDR3 in DNA: TGTGCCAGCAGCGTAGCTACGGGGGGGCGCGGGGACACTGAAGCTTTCTTT. It yields the protein CASSVATGGRGDTEAFF.